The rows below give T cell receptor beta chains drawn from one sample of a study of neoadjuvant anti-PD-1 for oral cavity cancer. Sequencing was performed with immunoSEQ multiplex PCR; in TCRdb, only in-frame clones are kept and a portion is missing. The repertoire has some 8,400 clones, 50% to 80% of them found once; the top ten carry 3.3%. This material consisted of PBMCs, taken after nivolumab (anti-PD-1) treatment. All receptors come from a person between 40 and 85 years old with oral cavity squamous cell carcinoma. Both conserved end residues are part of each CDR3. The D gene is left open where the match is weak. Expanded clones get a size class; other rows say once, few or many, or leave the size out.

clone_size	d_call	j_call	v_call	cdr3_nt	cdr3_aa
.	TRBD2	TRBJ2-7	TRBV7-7	TGTGCCAGCTCTCCGGGACTAGGTAGTTACGAGCAGTACTTC	CASSPGLGSYEQYF
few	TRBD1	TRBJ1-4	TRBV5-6	TGTGCCAGCAGCGTGACAGGGTCGGGCGAAAAACTGTTTTTT	CASSVTGSGEKLFF
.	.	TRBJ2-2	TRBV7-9	TGTGCCAGCAGCGCTCCAGGGACCGGGATGGACGGGGAGCTGTTTTTT	CASSAPGTGMDGELFF
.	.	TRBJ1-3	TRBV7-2	TGTGCCAGCAGCTTCGTAAGCTCTGGAAACACCATATATTTT	CASSFVSSGNTIYF
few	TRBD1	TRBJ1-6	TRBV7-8	TGTGCCAGCAGCTTGAGACAGGGAGAATCACCCCTCCACTTT	CASSLRQGESPLHF
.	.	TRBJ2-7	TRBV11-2	TGTGCCAGCAGCCCCAGCCCGTCCTCTTCGACTGACGAGCAGTACTTC	CASSPSPSSSTDEQYF
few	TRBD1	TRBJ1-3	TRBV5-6	TGTGCCAGCAGCAGGACAGGGAACATGGCTGGAAACACCATATATTTT	CASSRTGNMAGNTIYF
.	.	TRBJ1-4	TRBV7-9	TGTGCCAGCAGTCCAGCGCTGGTCGGTGAAAAACTGTTTTTT	CASSPALVGEKLFF
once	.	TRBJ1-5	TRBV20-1	TGCAGTGTCAAAGACGAGACATTGCAATATTTT	CSVKDETLQYF
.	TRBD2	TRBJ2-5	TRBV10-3	TGTGCCATCAGTGAGTCTAAGCGGGGGGGCTCAGAGACCCAGTACTTC	CAISESKRGGSETQYF
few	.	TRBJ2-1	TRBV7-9	TGTGCCAGCAGCTCGAGCGTTGTCCTAGCCGAGCAGTTCTTC	CASSSSVVLAEQFF
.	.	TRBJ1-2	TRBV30	TGTGCCTGGAGTAGGGACCGTCCCTTCGGCTACACCTTC	CAWSRDRPFGYTF